The 4 T cell receptor beta chains given below trace back to one sample, sequenced in a study of T cells in Graves' hyperthyroidism and ophthalmopathy (dated by TCRdb to the late 2010s). The library relied on multiplex PCR. The run used an Illumina HiSeq 2000. TCR beta CDR3 regions were amplified from RNA transcripts. A first-round RT-PCR of the TCR CDR3 used the HTBI primer set with the Qiagen OneStep RT-PCR kit. The public reads were reanalyzed by TCRdb: fastp trimming at Q25, MiXCR alignment, in-frame beta chains only. Under each unique CDR3 protein, matching rows form one entry showing the most common genes and DNA. The sample profile shows around 97,000 distinct CDR3 sequences; over 45% of them were found once. Jointly, the top ten make up approximately 24% of the sample. Sequenced sample: blood. All receptors come from a middle-aged man with Graves' hyperthyroidism.

This clonotype was seen many times. J is TRBJ2-1 and V is TRBV9; 7 nucleotides align to TRBD2. CDR3 length equals 15 residues. Losses at the gene ends were 0 bases for V and 7 bases for J; bases not matched to a gene: 7. Germline-derived CDR1 and CDR2 are SGDLS and YYNGEE. The CDR3 spells CASSVGGSAENEQFF. The CDR3 nucleotides read TGTGCCAGCAGCGTAGGCGGGAGTGCCGAGAATGAGCAGTTCTTC.

The rearrangement joins TRBV19 to TRBJ1-2; TRBD1 matches 8 bases. The V gene's germline CDR1 is LNHDA and CDR2 SQIVND (reference sequence). V lost 3 bases to trimming and J lost 6 bases; unmatched junction nucleotides: 6. This CDR3 is built from 14 residues. The CDR3 DNA sequence: TGTGCCAGTAGTATTGGGCAGGGGGCCCATGGCTACACCTTC. Protein product: CASSIGQGAHGYTF.

The chain is built from TRBV6-4 and TRBJ2-3; no reliable D call. The CDR3 consists of 11 residues. Germline loops: CDR1 MRHNA, CDR2 SNTAGT. Deletions cut 5 bases from V and 11 bases from J, with 11 bases between. The CDR3 region is CASSTVREQYF. For the CDR3, the DNA is TGTGCCAGCAGTACAGTCAGAGAGCAGTATTTT.

In its sample, this clonotype was seen many times. DNA of the CDR3: TGTGCCAGCAGTCGAAGTTCAGGACGAACGAACACCGGGGAGCTGTTTTTT. Amino acids: CASSRSSGRTNTGELFF. This chain connects TRBV12-3 or TRBV12-4 to TRBJ2-2; no clear D. V was shortened by 5 bases and J by 0 bases, with 16 bases between the two germline ends. The CDR3 totals 17 residues.